These T cell receptor beta chains were read from a single sample in a study of T cells after yellow fever vaccination. MiXCR, run by TCRdb on the 5' RACE reads, gives a single entry per CDR3 protein. This table holds tens of thousands of distinct CDR3 sequences, approximately 7% found once. The material was CD8+ T cells sorted from PBMCs, obtained 15 days after the yellow fever booster vaccination. Receptor source: a man aged 25 to 40 who received the YFV17D yellow fever vaccine. The CDR3 runs from the conserved cysteine through the conserved F or W. The D gene is left open where the match is weak. The size entry is marked missing in some rows and otherwise reads once, few, many or a size class.

v_call	j_call	clone_size	d_call	cdr3_aa	cdr3_nt
TRBV7-9	TRBJ2-7	many	-	CASSFGAYEQYF	TGTGCCAGCAGCTTTGGGGCCTACGAGCAGTACTTC
TRBV7-3	TRBJ2-3	many	-	CASSLSGGSTDTQYF	TGTGCCAGCAGCTTAAGTGGCGGGAGCACAGATACGCAGTATTTT
TRBV25-1	TRBJ2-1	many	-	CASSEVGAEPYNEQFF	TGTGCCAGCAGTGAGGTCGGAGCGGAACCCTACAATGAGCAGTTCTTC
TRBV7-2	TRBJ2-7	many	-	CASSRTGLGILHEQYF	TGTGCCAGCAGCCGCACAGGCCTAGGGATACTCCACGAGCAGTACTTC
TRBV5-6	TRBJ2-5	many	-	CASSLNMIETQYF	TGTGCCAGCAGCCTTAACATGATCGAGACCCAGTACTTC
TRBV20-1	TRBJ1-5	many	-	CSARGTHVNQPQHF	TGCAGTGCTAGGGGCACCCATGTCAATCAGCCCCAGCATTTT
TRBV5-5	TRBJ2-7	many	-	CASSFTGESYEQYF	TGTGCCAGCAGCTTCACGGGCGAGTCCTACGAGCAGTACTTC
TRBV2	TRBJ2-1	many	TRBD2	CASSVPSGNSYNEQFF	TGTGCCAGCAGTGTTCCTAGCGGGAACTCCTACAATGAGCAGTTCTTC
TRBV4-3	TRBJ2-1	many	-	CASSQVVRDYNEQFF	TGCGCCAGCAGCCAAGTGGTGAGGGATTACAATGAGCAGTTCTTC
TRBV7-9	TRBJ1-1	many	-	CASSLPRGPEAFF	TGTGCCAGCAGCCTGCCGCGGGGACCTGAAGCTTTCTTT
TRBV10-2	TRBJ1-1	-	-	CASLGQMNTEAFF	TGCGCCAGCCTGGGCCAGATGAACACTGAAGCTTTCTTT
TRBV6-1	TRBJ2-5	many	TRBD2	CASSPKSSGTSWETQYF	TGTGCCAGCAGCCCGAAGTCCTCCGGGACTAGTTGGGAGACCCAGTACTTC
TRBV20-1	TRBJ2-4	few	TRBD1	CSAIDRGVFQYF	TGCAGTGCGATTGACAGGGGAGTTTTTCAGTACTTC
TRBV7-8	TRBJ2-3	many	-	CASSYPGHDTQYF	TGTGCCAGCAGCTATCCGGGACACGATACGCAGTATTTT
TRBV30	TRBJ1-1	few	-	CAWSRAGGEAFF	TGTGCCTGGAGTCGGGCGGGGGGTGAAGCTTTCTTT
TRBV29-1	TRBJ2-7	many	-	CSVVRGPYEQYF	TGCAGCGTTGTTCGGGGACCCTACGAGCAGTACTTC
TRBV4-3	TRBJ2-3	many	TRBD1	CASSHSGTGFTDTQYF	TGCGCCAGCAGCCACTCCGGGACAGGGTTCACAGATACGCAGTATTTT
TRBV11-2	TRBJ1-1	many	TRBD1	CASSLVIQGAAEAFF	TGTGCCAGCAGCTTAGTTATACAGGGGGCGGCTGAAGCTTTCTTT
TRBV5-1	TRBJ2-7	many	-	CASSTGVGTPRYEQYF	TGCGCCAGCAGCACCGGCGTCGGGACCCCGAGGTACGAGCAGTACTTC
TRBV14	TRBJ2-1	many	-	CASSQRDGTNEQFF	TGTGCCAGCAGCCAACGGGACGGAACCAATGAGCAGTTCTTC
TRBV29-1	TRBJ2-5	many	-	CSVAQETQYF	TGCAGCGTCGCCCAAGAGACCCAGTACTTC
TRBV28	TRBJ1-1	-	-	CASSLGQYEAFF	TGTGCCAGCAGTTTGGGCCAATATGAAGCTTTCTTT
TRBV5-5	TRBJ2-1	few	-	CASSLALYNEQFF	TGTGCCAGCAGCTTGGCACTGTACAATGAGCAGTTCTTC
TRBV6-5	TRBJ2-7	many	TRBD1	CASSYFGRGHEQYF	TGTGCCAGCAGTTACTTCGGCAGGGGGCACGAGCAGTACTTC
TRBV15	TRBJ1-5	many	-	CATSSGRGGQDQPQHF	TGTGCCACCAGCAGTGGCCGGGGAGGTCAGGATCAGCCCCAGCATTTT
TRBV20-1	TRBJ1-2	many	TRBD1	CSAQGARGYTF	TGCAGTGCCCAGGGGGCGCGTGGCTACACCTTC
TRBV6-5	TRBJ2-3	many	TRBD1	CASRPYRGSTDTQYF	TGTGCCAGCAGACCGTACAGGGGTAGCACAGATACGCAGTATTTT
TRBV4-3	TRBJ1-4	-	-	CASSQDEGGTEKLFF	TGCGCCAGCAGCCAAGATGAGGGGGGGACGGAAAAACTGTTTTTT
TRBV6-5	TRBJ2-2	many	-	CASSYWGEYTGELFF	TGTGCCAGCAGTTATTGGGGGGAGTACACCGGGGAGCTGTTTTTT
TRBV27	TRBJ2-3	many	TRBD2	CASSLMASGRRDTQYF	TGTGCCAGCAGTTTAATGGCTAGCGGGAGAAGAGATACGCAGTATTTT
TRBV7-9	TRBJ2-2	many	-	CASSISLTGELFF	TGTGCCAGCAGCATCTCACTCACCGGGGAGCTGTTTTTT
TRBV4-3	TRBJ2-1	-	TRBD2	CASSHNLAGIYNEQFF	TGCGCCAGCAGCCACAATTTAGCGGGGATCTACAATGAGCAGTTCTTC
TRBV29-1	TRBJ2-1	-	TRBD2	CSVGGGSSYNDQFF	TGCAGCGTTGGTGGCGGGAGCTCCTACAATGACCAGTTCTTC
TRBV20-1	TRBJ2-1	many	-	CSARGRDEQFF	TGCAGTGCTAGAGGGAGGGATGAGCAGTTCTTC
TRBV9	TRBJ1-6	many	-	CASSEGPFYNSPLHF	TGTGCCAGCAGCGAAGGGCCCTTTTATAATTCACCCCTCCACTTT
TRBV28	TRBJ2-1	many	-	CASSFRTDNEQFF	TGTGCCAGCAGTTTCCGGACAGACAATGAGCAGTTCTTC
TRBV7-9	TRBJ2-1	many	TRBD2	CASFSGRGGEQFF	TGTGCCAGCTTCAGCGGGAGGGGTGGTGAGCAGTTCTTC
TRBV13	TRBJ2-5	few	-	CASSLEPVNQETQYF	TGTGCCAGCAGCTTAGAACCCGTGAACCAAGAGACCCAGTACTTC
TRBV20-1	TRBJ2-7	-	-	CSAPRTDLSYEQYF	TGCAGTGCCCCCAGGACAGATCTCTCCTACGAGCAGTACTTC
TRBV5-1	TRBJ2-1	many	-	CASSKTGTSGEFF	TGCGCCAGCAGCAAAACCGGGACCAGCGGTGAGTTCTTC
TRBV6-5	TRBJ2-1	many	-	CASSYSQNEQFF	TGTGCCAGCAGTTACTCGCAGAATGAGCAGTTCTTC
TRBV7-3	TRBJ2-7	many	-	CASSPGGGSYEQYF	TGTGCCAGCAGCCCCGGTGGGGGGAGCTACGAGCAGTACTTC
TRBV10-3	TRBJ2-7	many	-	CAISDSYEQYF	TGTGCCATCAGTGATTCCTACGAGCAGTACTTC
TRBV12-3/TRBV12-4	TRBJ2-7	many	-	CASSLVTYEQYF	TGTGCCAGCAGTTTGGTAACCTACGAGCAGTACTTC
TRBV24-1	TRBJ2-7	many	-	CATSDLPGRRFPYEQYF	TGTGCCACCAGTGATTTGCCGGGACGGAGGTTCCCCTACGAGCAGTACTTC
TRBV7-2	TRBJ2-1	many	-	CASSLEWGTNEQFF	TGTGCCAGCAGCCTAGAGTGGGGGACGAATGAGCAGTTCTTC
TRBV29-1	TRBJ2-1	many	TRBD2	CSALLAEPFNEQFF	TGCAGCGCCTTACTAGCGGAACCCTTCAATGAGCAGTTCTTC
TRBV12-3/TRBV12-4	TRBJ2-1	many	TRBD1	CASSLDRANEQFF	TGTGCCAGCAGTTTGGACAGGGCCAATGAGCAGTTCTTC
TRBV12-3/TRBV12-4	TRBJ1-1	many	-	CASTRGDTEAFF	TGTGCCAGCACCCGGGGGGACACTGAAGCTTTCTTT
TRBV9	TRBJ2-5	many	-	CASSVGHNQETQYF	TGTGCCAGCAGCGTGGGACACAACCAAGAGACCCAGTACTTC
TRBV4-1	TRBJ2-7	-	-	CASSSKAGNRGGYEQYF	TGCGCCAGCAGCTCCAAAGCGGGGAACAGGGGGGGTTACGAGCAGTACTTC
TRBV29-1	TRBJ2-1	many	-	CSVEFYNEQFF	TGCAGCGTCGAATTCTACAATGAGCAGTTCTTC
TRBV3-1	TRBJ2-1	-	TRBD2	CVSGSSLASGNNEQFF	TGTGTTAGTGGTTCAAGCCTGGCTAGCGGAAACAATGAGCAGTTCTTC